This is a list of T cell receptor beta chains from one sample in a study of T cell clusters in autoimmune cytopenias. TCRdb reprocessed the multiplex PCR reads and reports one entry per CDR3 protein, with no DNA. The sample includes about 6,000 distinct CDR3 sequences. These data also formed part of another study, on T cell repertoires in aging, cancer and after chemotherapy.

Sequencing input: peripheral blood. The receptors originated from a human donor in good health. The CDR3 runs from the conserved cysteine through the conserved F or W. Not every row has a clone size; where given, it reads once, few, many or a size class.

>.|TRBV27|TRBJ1-1
CASSPRTGTYTEAFF
>.|TRBV7-6|TRBJ2-7
CASSLGQRVYEQYF
>.|TRBV18|TRBJ2-1
CASSPLGQGAGEQFF
>large|TRBV29-1|TRBJ2-3
CSVEGGGGADTQYF
>.|TRBV7-9|TRBJ1-6
CASSKRDGTNSPLHF
>medium-sized|TRBV29-1|TRBJ1-5
CSAGEPDSNQPQHF
>medium-sized|TRBV19|TRBJ2-6
CASSTRRERGANVLTF
>medium-sized|TRBV12-3/TRBV12-4|TRBJ2-1
CASSLLARGLRSSYNEQFF
>.|TRBV6-1|TRBJ1-4
CASSAELGAGNQKLFF
>medium-sized|TRBV5-6|TRBJ2-7
CASSLTGPYEQYF
>.|TRBV20-1|TRBJ2-5
CSARVSSGGGLSVGGTQYF
>.|TRBV28|TRBJ2-7
CASSRPGQGAGEQYF
>medium-sized|TRBV5-6|TRBJ2-1
CASSLNRLVISYNEQFF
>medium-sized|TRBV19|TRBJ2-7
CASSLQHMGAFGNYEQYF
>.|TRBV6-1|TRBJ2-7
CASRESGGNYDEQYF
>.|TRBV12-3/TRBV12-4|TRBJ1-2
CASSFNRDYGYTF
>.|TRBV15|TRBJ2-3
CATSRTGSITDTQYF
>medium-sized|TRBV19|TRBJ2-2
CASSIGDTGELFF
>medium-sized|TRBV6-2/TRBV6-3|TRBJ1-5
CASRKGQAVLRQPQHF
>.|TRBV20-1|TRBJ2-1
CSAVSRGPKDEQFF
>.|TRBV19|TRBJ2-1
CACSIGSGEQYF
>.|TRBV5-5|TRBJ2-1
CASSLGAFGRARRDEQFF
>medium-sized|TRBV5-6|TRBJ1-2
CASSLGSSSNYGYTF
>medium-sized|TRBV6-2/TRBV6-3|TRBJ2-7
CASFGQSFYEQYF
>medium-sized|TRBV19|TRBJ1-3
CASSRAASGNTIYF
>large|TRBV29-1|TRBJ2-3
CSVGGTGVADTQYF
>.|TRBV5-4|TRBJ1-1
CASSGGGRGTNTEAFF
>medium-sized|TRBV19|TRBJ2-4
CATRGWAKNIQYF